The subject of this entry is one TCR beta chain. The data were obtained in a study of blood T cell repertoires in COVID-19. Unmatched junction bases numbered 12, after V lost 5 bases and J lost 8 bases. CDR1 and CDR2 from the germline V gene are SNHLY and FYNNEI. This CDR3 contains 16 residues. The assay was immunoSEQ multiplex PCR, and TCRdb's table has in-frame clones only and misses some. The sample includes about 310,000 clones, about nine tenths seen only once; the top ten take about 2.5%. The source is a man aged 18-30 years with active or convalescent COVID-19. The sample comprised peripheral blood. This chain uses TRBV2 with TRBJ2-2; TRBD1 matches at 9 bases. The CDR3 nucleotides are TGTGCCAGCAGTTCTACGGACAGGGGATTGAATGGGGAGCTGTTTTTT. It yields the protein CASSSTDRGLNGELFF.